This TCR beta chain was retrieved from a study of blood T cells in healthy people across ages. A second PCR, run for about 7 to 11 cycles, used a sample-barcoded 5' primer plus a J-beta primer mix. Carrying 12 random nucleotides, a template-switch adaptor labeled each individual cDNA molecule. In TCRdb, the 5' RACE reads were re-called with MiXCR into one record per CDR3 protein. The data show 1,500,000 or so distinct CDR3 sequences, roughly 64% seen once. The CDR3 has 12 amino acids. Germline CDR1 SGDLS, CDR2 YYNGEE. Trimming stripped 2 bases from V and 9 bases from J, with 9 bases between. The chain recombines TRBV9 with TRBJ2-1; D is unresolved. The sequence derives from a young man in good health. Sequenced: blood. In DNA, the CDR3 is TGTGCCAGCAGCGTCTCAGTGGGTGAGCAGTTCTTC. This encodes CASSVSVGEQFF.